These 4 T cell receptor beta chains share one sample of origin, sequenced in a study of blood T cells in healthy people across ages. For the second PCR, which ran for roughly 6 to 12 cycles, a sample-barcoded 5' primer and a J-beta primer mix were used. TCRdb fed the 5' RACE reads into MiXCR, producing one record per CDR3 protein. The data hold over 600,000 distinct CDR3 sequences, with about half observed a single time. Sequencing was carried out using blood. All receptors come from a man aged 80 or over in good health.

The V gene is TRBV20-1, the J gene TRBJ2-7, with a tentative D call TRBD1 (6 bases). Germline values: CDR1 DFQATT, CDR2 SNEGSKA (reference sequence). Trimming shortened V by 3 bases and J by 1 base, and 13 bases separated the two germline ends. The CDR3 has 14 amino acids. The chain's CDR3 is CSASPGTLSYEQYF. As DNA, the CDR3 is TGCAGTGCTAGCCCCGGGACATTGTCCTACGAGCAGTACTTC.

This chain links TRBV9 with TRBJ1-2, with D possibly matching TRBD1 (6 bases). The CDR3 runs 15 residues. Germline lookup yields CDR1 SGDLS and CDR2 YYNGEE. Trimming removed 3 bases at V and 4 bases at J, with 16 bases between. CDR3 sequence reads: CASSAPGRGVYGYTF. Here the CDR3 DNA reads TGTGCCAGCAGCGCTCCGGGGAGGGGGGTCTATGGCTACACCTTC.

Written as DNA, the CDR3 is TGCGCCAGCAGCCAGTCTTTGACTAGCGGGAGGGCCGGCTCCGAGCAGTACTTC. This sequence encodes CASSQSLTSGRAGSEQYF. J is TRBJ2-7 and V is TRBV4-3; TRBD2 aligns across 14 bases. The V and J ends lost 3 bases and 6 bases, in that order; junction bases with no gene match: 13. Germline CDR1 and CDR2: LGHNA and YSLEER. The CDR3 spans 18 residues.

The genes are TRBV6-5 and TRBJ2-7, with D perhaps being TRBD1 or TRBD2 (5 bases each). CDR3 length: 15 residues. CDR1 is MNHEY and CDR2 is SVGAGI in the germline V gene. Trimming cost V 5 bases and J 2 bases, with 16 bases left between them. The CDR3 reads CASSDGTDKAYEQYF. The CDR3 DNA reads as TGTGCCAGCAGTGACGGGACGGATAAGGCCTACGAGCAGTACTTC.